This TCR beta chain comes out of a study of blood T cell repertoires in COVID-19. Background on the study: Acute and convalescent COVID-19 samples came from the United States, Italy and Spain. From T cells, B-cell-depleted T cells, or PBMCs came the material, which was cDNA or gDNA.

As processed by the authors: The assay estimated nucleated cells by amplifying reference gene primers. Repertoires were generated with immunoSEQ multiplex PCR, while TCRdb's copy carries only in-frame clones and drops some. V and J calls and clone size are copied from that table; D and trimming were computed from the DNA. Seen here are some 190,000 clones, around 89% observed once, and the top ten hold approximately 4.4%. CDR3 length equals 14 residues. J gave up 2 bases and V 5 bases, and 5 bases lay outside the gene matches. From germline, CDR1 is MNHEY and CDR2 SVGEGT. Sequencing was carried out using peripheral blood. This clonotype originated in a human donor in a cohort sampled during active COVID-19. The chain uses TRBV6-2 or TRBV6-3 and TRBJ1-2; the match to TRBD1 covers 7 bases. CDR3 region: CASSPDRVNYGYTF. Written as DNA, the CDR3 is TGTGCCAGCAGTCCAGACAGGGTAAACTATGGCTACACCTTC.